These T cell receptor beta chains were read from a single sample in a study of shared clonotypes between healthy human individuals. This table comes from immunoSEQ multiplex PCR, and its TCRdb copy is limited to in-frame clones, with some not included. The sample carries under 150,000 clones, around 71% recorded once. The sequenced material came from memory CD8+ T cells sorted from blood. These receptors all come from a woman aged 30 to 39 in good health. The CDR3 runs from the conserved cysteine through the conserved F or W. The order of the fields is J gene, clone size, V gene, D gene, CDR3 length, CDR3 protein, CDR3 DNA. D genes are given only for firm matches. The size field is filled for only some rows; it gives once, few, many or a size class.

>TRBJ2-1|.|TRBV25-1|TRBD2|17
CASSNSTSGSSYNEQFF
TGTGCCAGCAGTAACTCGACTAGCGGGAGTTCATACAATGAGCAGTTCTTC
>TRBJ2-7|.|TRBV9|.|15
CASSVDPGDGPEQYF
TGTGCCAGCAGCGTAGATCCGGGAGATGGGCCCGAGCAGTACTTC
>TRBJ1-2|.|TRBV27|TRBD1|15
CASSPFTGGNGGYTF
TGTGCCAGCAGTCCGTTCACAGGGGGTAATGGGGGCTACACCTTC
>TRBJ2-3|.|TRBV27|.|15
CASSSPGLHPTTQYF
TGTGCCAGCAGTTCACCGGGCCTCCACCCAACAACGCAGTATTTT
>TRBJ1-5|few|TRBV2|TRBD1|15
CASNLGTASNQPQHF
TGTGCCAGCAATCTCGGGACAGCTTCCAATCAGCCCCAGCATTTT
>TRBJ2-1|.|TRBV7-9|TRBD2|18
CASSSPRASGYFYNEQFF
TGTGCCAGCAGCTCCCCCAGGGCTAGCGGATACTTTTACAATGAGCAGTTCTTC
>TRBJ2-2|few|TRBV6-6|.|15
CASRAPRVHTGELFF
TGTGCCAGCAGGGCCCCGAGGGTCCACACCGGGGAGCTGTTTTTT
>TRBJ1-4|few|TRBV13|.|15
CASTERGLANEKLFF
TGTGCCAGCACCGAGAGGGGCCTGGCTAATGAAAAACTGTTTTTT
>TRBJ2-7|.|TRBV6-6|TRBD1|14
CASSPTTGADEQYF
TGTGCCAGCAGTCCTACTACAGGGGCAGACGAGCAGTACTTC
>TRBJ2-7|.|TRBV5-6|TRBD2|16
CASSFNTRVAGYEQYF
TGTGCCAGCAGCTTTAATACGCGGGTAGCGGGCTACGAGCAGTACTTC
>TRBJ2-7|.|TRBV28|.|14
CASSERGISYEQYF
TGTGCCAGCAGTGAAAGGGGCATCTCCTACGAGCAGTACTTC
>TRBJ2-1|few|TRBV28|TRBD2|15
CASKPGLEPYNEQFF
TGTGCCAGCAAACCGGGACTAGAACCCTACAATGAGCAGTTCTTC
>TRBJ2-1|many|TRBV4-2|.|16
CASSQDFGTGGNEQFF
TGTGCCAGCAGCCAAGATTTCGGGACTGGGGGGAATGAGCAGTTCTTC
>TRBJ1-3|.|TRBV7-9|TRBD1|16
CASSLKQGESGNTIYF
TGTGCCAGCAGCCTGAAACAGGGGGAATCTGGAAACACCATATATTTT
>TRBJ2-1|.|TRBV7-8|TRBD2|16
CASSKESGRFWFEQFF
TGTGCCAGCAGCAAGGAGAGCGGGAGGTTTTGGTTTGAGCAGTTCTTC
>TRBJ1-1|.|TRBV19|TRBD1|15
CASSSSPGGNTEAFF
TGTGCCAGTAGTTCTTCCCCAGGGGGCAACACTGAAGCTTTCTTT
>TRBJ2-2|once|TRBV7-9|.|15
CASSFKAANTGELFF
TGTGCCAGCAGCTTTAAAGCAGCGAACACCGGGGAGCTGTTTTTT
>TRBJ2-1|once|TRBV5-1|.|15
CASSLDSLGYNEQFF
TGCGCCAGCAGCTTGGACTCCCTCGGGTACAATGAGCAGTTCTTC
>TRBJ2-7|.|TRBV7-7|.|14
CASSPQGLVDEQYF
TGTGCCAGCAGCCCCCAGGGTCTAGTCGACGAGCAGTACTTC
>TRBJ1-1|.|TRBV28|TRBD1|17
CASSWGDRGVLGTEAFF
TGTGCCAGCAGTTGGGGGGACAGGGGAGTCTTGGGCACTGAAGCTTTCTTT
>TRBJ2-5|.|TRBV10-3|.|13
CASGTGEQETQYF
TGTGCCAGCGGAACGGGAGAGCAAGAGACCCAGTACTTC
>TRBJ2-6|few|TRBV14|TRBD1|17
CASSHQPKTGLANVLTF
TGTGCCAGCAGCCACCAGCCTAAGACAGGGCTAGCCAACGTCCTGACTTTC
>TRBJ2-7|.|TRBV11-2|.|15
CASSMGESGTYEQYF
TGTGCCAGCAGCATGGGCGAATCCGGAACTTACGAGCAGTACTTC
>TRBJ2-1|.|TRBV12-5|TRBD2|18
CASGLALPVASGYNEQFF
TGTGCTAGTGGTTTGGCCCTCCCTGTCGCTAGCGGATACAATGAGCAGTTCTTC
>TRBJ1-5|.|TRBV18|.|19
CASSPSVQGRLRSNQPQHF
TGTGCCAGCTCACCATCGGTTCAGGGAAGACTTCGTAGCAATCAGCCCCAGCATTTT
>TRBJ2-1|few|TRBV6-6|TRBD1|16
CASSNWDRSPLEGQFF
TGTGCCAGCAGTAACTGGGACAGGAGCCCCTTAGAGGGGCAGTTCTTC
>TRBJ2-7|.|TRBV20-1|.|11
CSAPRVFEQYF
TGCAGTGCTCCCAGGGTTTTCGAGCAGTACTTC
>TRBJ1-1|.|TRBV5-5|.|13
CASSLDSNTEAFF
TGTGCCAGCAGCTTGGACAGTAACACTGAAGCTTTCTTT
>TRBJ1-4|.|TRBV5-1|TRBD1|15
CASSLGDRDNEKLFF
TGCGCCAGCAGCTTGGGGGACAGAGATAATGAAAAACTGTTTTTT
>TRBJ2-3|few|TRBV13|TRBD2|18
CASSPGGIAGQSTDTQYF
TGTGCCAGCAGCCCCGGTGGTATAGCGGGCCAAAGCACAGATACGCAGTATTTT
>TRBJ2-3|.|TRBV5-1|.|13
CASSPPVTDTQYF
TGCGCCAGCAGCCCCCCCGTCACAGATACGCAGTATTTT
>TRBJ1-1|.|TRBV7-8|.|16
CASSYSRSRGETEAFF
TGTGCCAGCAGCTACTCCCGTTCAAGAGGGGAGACTGAAGCTTTCTTT
>TRBJ2-7|few|TRBV28|.|15
CASTQDGARMYEQYF
TGTGCCAGCACCCAGGACGGAGCGAGGATGTACGAGCAGTACTTC
>TRBJ2-7|.|TRBV2|.|14
CASSEGRAGYEQYF
TGTGCCAGCAGTGAAGGCCGGGCCGGGTACGAGCAGTACTTC
>TRBJ1-1|.|TRBV6-5|TRBD1|14
CASRRTGTNTEAFF
TGTGCCAGCAGACGGACAGGAACGAACACTGAAGCTTTCTTT
>TRBJ1-1|.|TRBV9|.|14
CASSAPPMNTEAFF
TGTGCCAGCAGCGCACCGCCAATGAACACTGAAGCTTTCTTT
>TRBJ2-7|.|TRBV6-6|TRBD2|14
CASSFGTSSYEQYF
TGTGCCAGCAGTTTCGGGACTAGCTCCTACGAGCAGTACTTC
>TRBJ2-7|.|TRBV5-1|TRBD1|15
CASSPGVDRGYEQYF
TGCGCCAGCAGCCCGGGGGTGGACAGGGGTTACGAGCAGTACTTC
>TRBJ2-3|.|TRBV4-1|.|16
CASSQDALHYTDTQYF
TGCGCCAGCAGCCAAGATGCCCTACACTACACAGATACGCAGTATTTT
>TRBJ2-3|.|TRBV9|TRBD2|17
CASSVGSSSGETDTQYF
TGTGCCAGCAGCGTAGGGAGCTCTAGCGGGGAAACAGATACGCAGTATTTT
>TRBJ2-6|.|TRBV7-9|.|15
CASSHTGSGANVLTF
TGTGCCAGCAGCCACACAGGGTCTGGGGCCAACGTCCTGACTTTC
>TRBJ2-1|.|TRBV7-8|TRBD2|17
CASSLDFIGLEDNEQFF
TGTGCCAGCAGCTTAGATTTTATTGGACTAGAGGACAATGAGCAGTTCTTC
>TRBJ1-5|.|TRBV19|TRBD1|14
CASTPTGEAQPQHF
TGTGCCAGTACCCCTACAGGGGAGGCTCAGCCCCAGCATTTT
>TRBJ2-6|.|TRBV6-5|.|16
CASSYSGGPGANVLTF
TGTGCCAGCAGTTACTCAGGGGGACCTGGGGCCAACGTCCTGACTTTC
>TRBJ1-4|.|TRBV2|TRBD1|13
CASRDRLNEKLFF
TGTGCCAGCCGGGACAGGCTTAATGAAAAACTGTTTTTT
>TRBJ2-5|.|TRBV7-6|TRBD2|18
CASSLAGTTSLVWETQYF
TGTGCCAGCAGCTTAGCGGGGACGACTAGCCTGGTTTGGGAGACCCAGTACTTC